What follows are 9 T cell receptor beta chains derived from one specimen sequenced in a study of blood T cell repertoires in COVID-19. Clones were read by immunoSEQ multiplex PCR, and TCRdb kept only the in-frame ones, dropping some. The sample holds about 200,000 clones; just over 85% are singletons and the top ten take 3.5% to 4%. Sequenced input: PBMCs or T cells enriched from blood (not recorded which). The receptors here all came from a woman in her 40s with acute COVID-19.

This sequence joins TRBV24-1 and TRBJ1-1; 7 bases agree with TRBD1. This CDR3 is 11 amino acids long. Looked up from germline, CDR1 is KGHDR and CDR2 is SFDVKD. CDR3 nucleotides: TGTAAGGGGGCTGAGAACACTGAAGCTTTCTTT. Its translation: CKGAENTEAFF.

This clone was seen once. The J gene is TRBJ2-3, the V gene TRBV11-3, with TRBD2 matching over 10 bases. The CDR3 runs to 16 residues. V gave up 1 base and J gave up 5 bases; unmatched junction bases: 6. In germline, CDR1 is SGHNT, CDR2 YENEEA. DNA for the CDR3: TGTGCCAGCAGCTTAGGAGCGGGAGGGCAAGAAGATACGCAGTATTTT. Translated: CASSLGAGGQEDTQYF. The full variable domain, with the rest looked up from reference TRBV11-3 and TRBJ2-3, is EAGVVQSPRYKIIEKKQPVAFWCNPISGHNTLYWYLQNLGQGPELLIRYENEEAVDDSQLPKDRFSAERLKGVDSTLKIQPAELGDSAVYLCASSLGAGGQEDTQYFGPGTRLTVL.

V gene TRBV24-1 combines with J gene TRBJ2-2; D is perhaps TRBD1 (6 bases). The CDR3 extends over 14 amino acids. Germline V gene sequence: CDR1 KGHDR, CDR2 SFDVKD. Trimming stripped 7 bases from V and 1 base from J, with 9 bases between. The CDR3 DNA reads TGTGCCACCAGCTCGGGACAGAACACCGGGGAGCTGTTTTTT. This translates into CATSSGQNTGELFF.

The chain employs TRBV28 and TRBJ2-7; TRBD1 matches 7 bases. V lost 4 bases and J lost 5; bases outside the gene matches: 11. Germline V lookup: CDR1 MDHEN, CDR2 SYDVKM. This CDR3 comprises 15 residues. CDR3 protein: CASSSKRGPGDEQYF. The CDR3 DNA reads TGTGCCAGCAGTTCCAAGAGGGGGCCTGGCGACGAGCAGTACTTC.

The chain carries TRBV28 and TRBJ2-3; weak D call: TRBD1 (6 bases). Germline V gene sequence: CDR1 MDHEN, CDR2 SYDVKM. The CDR3 covers 15 residues. Trimming removed 2 bases at V and 6 bases at J, with 15 bases between. The CDR3 region has the DNA TGTGCCAGCAGTTTAGCCGCCCCAGGGGCCGATACGCAGTATTTT. Amino acids: CASSLAAPGADTQYF.

V usage is TRBV2 and J usage is TRBJ2-4; D is perhaps TRBD2 (6 bases). The CDR3 contains 16 residues. Germline V gene lookup returns CDR1 SNHLY and CDR2 FYNNEI. Trimming pared 0 bases from V and 0 bases from J, leaving 9 bases between. The CDR3 DNA reads as TGTGCCAGCAGTGAAGCGGGGGGAATAGCCAAAAACATTCAGTACTTC. Amino acid sequence: CASSEAGGIAKNIQYF.

The V call is TRBV14, the J call TRBJ1-6; D gene unclear. V dropped 0 bases and J dropped 6 bases, with 6 bases sitting between them. CDR3 length: 14 amino acids. The V gene's germline CDR1 is SGHDN and CDR2 FVKESK. CDR3 bases: TGTGCCAGCAGCCAAGAGGGCAGTAATTCACCCCTCCACTTT. The encoded protein is CASSQEGSNSPLHF.

Here the CDR3 DNA reads TGTGCCATCAGTGAGTTCGCGGGGAGCTCCTACAATGAGCAGTTCTTC. It is translated as CAISEFAGSSYNEQFF. This sequence joins TRBV10-3 and TRBJ2-1, with D tentatively TRBD2 (6 bases). The germline V gene encodes CDR1 ENHRY and CDR2 SYGVKD. Trimming removed 1 base from V and 0 bases from J, with 10 bases in between. The CDR3 length is 16 residues.

The V gene is TRBV7-2, the J gene TRBJ2-7; D unresolved. In germline, CDR1 is SGHTA, CDR2 FQGNSA. Trimming shortened V by 1 base and J by 4 bases, and 14 bases separated the two germline ends. This CDR3 comprises 15 residues. CDR3 nucleotides: TGTGCCAGCAGCTTAGAAGTCGTATCGGTATACGAGCAGTACTTC. Translated: CASSLEVVSVYEQYF.